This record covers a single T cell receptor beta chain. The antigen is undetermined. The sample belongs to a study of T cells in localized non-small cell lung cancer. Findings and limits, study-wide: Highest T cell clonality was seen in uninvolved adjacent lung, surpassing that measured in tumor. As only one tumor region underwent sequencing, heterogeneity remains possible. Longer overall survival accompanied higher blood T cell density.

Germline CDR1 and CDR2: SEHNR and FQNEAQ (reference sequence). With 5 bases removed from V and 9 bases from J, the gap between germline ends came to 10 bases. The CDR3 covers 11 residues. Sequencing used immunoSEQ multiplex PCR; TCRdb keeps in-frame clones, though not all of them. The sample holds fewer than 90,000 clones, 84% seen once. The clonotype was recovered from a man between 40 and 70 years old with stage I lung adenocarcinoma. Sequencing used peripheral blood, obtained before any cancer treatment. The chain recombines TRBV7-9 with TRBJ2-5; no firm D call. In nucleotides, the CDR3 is TGTGCCAGCAGCCCCTTTTCGCCCCAGTACTTC. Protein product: CASSPFSPQYF.